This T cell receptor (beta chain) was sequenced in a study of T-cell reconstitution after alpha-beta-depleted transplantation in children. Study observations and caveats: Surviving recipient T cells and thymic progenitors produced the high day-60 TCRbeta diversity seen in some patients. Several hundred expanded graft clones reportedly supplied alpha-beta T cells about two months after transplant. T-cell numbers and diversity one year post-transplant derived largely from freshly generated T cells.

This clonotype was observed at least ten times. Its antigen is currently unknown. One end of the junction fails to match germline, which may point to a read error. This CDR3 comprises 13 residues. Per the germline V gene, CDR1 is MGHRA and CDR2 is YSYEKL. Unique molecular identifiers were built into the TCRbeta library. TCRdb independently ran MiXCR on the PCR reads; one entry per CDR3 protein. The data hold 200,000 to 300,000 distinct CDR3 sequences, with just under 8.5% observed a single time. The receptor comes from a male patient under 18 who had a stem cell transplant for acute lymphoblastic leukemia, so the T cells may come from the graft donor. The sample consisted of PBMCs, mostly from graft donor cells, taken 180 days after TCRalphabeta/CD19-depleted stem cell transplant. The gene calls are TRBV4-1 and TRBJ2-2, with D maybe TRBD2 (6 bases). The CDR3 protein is CASSQGGTGELFF. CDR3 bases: TGTGCCAGCAGTCAAGGAGGGACCGGGGAGCTGTTTTTT.